This TCR beta chain comes out of a study of regulatory T cells in long-lasting Graves disease. The CDR3 runs to 14 residues. Per the germline V gene, CDR1 is DFQATT and CDR2 is SNEGSKA (reference sequence). V was clipped by 4 bases and J by 3 bases, with 16 bases between them. As to time point: persistent/refractory GD, antithyroid drugs over 5 years with positive TRAb. PBMCs provided the RNA from which the TCR library was made. According to the study, TCR beta libraries were built with iRepertoire HTBI primers and CDR3-region Arm-PCR. TCRdb recomputed calls from the multiplex PCR reads with MiXCR, one row per CDR3 protein. The sample shows hundreds of thousands of distinct CDR3 sequences, around 30% of them seen only once. A word on this clonotype: Its antigen is not identified.

Study findings and constraints: Persistent disease was characterized by preferential usage of TRBV28, TRBJ1-2 and TRBJ2-5.

Here the sequenced sample was peripheral blood mononuclear cells (PBMCs), taken when the disease was refractory, from a patient treated with antithyroid drugs. The clonotype comes from a female donor with Graves disease. The chain couples TRBV20-1 to TRBJ2-7; D is tentatively TRBD1 or TRBD2 (5 bases each). The CDR3 nucleotides read TGCAGTGCTACTAGACCGGGACGCGACTACGAGCAGTACTTC. This translates into CSATRPGRDYEQYF.